The rows below give T cell receptor beta chains drawn from one sample of a study of T cell responses to AZD1222 COVID-19 vaccine. Sequenced by immunoSEQ multiplex PCR; TCRdb stores in-frame clones only, minus some. This table holds 100,000 to 120,000 clones, roughly 90% found once. Sequences were derived from peripheral blood, sampled on day 0 of AZD1222 vaccination. Source of these receptors: an adult in good health. Each CDR3 is given with its conserved first and last residue. D genes are given only for firm matches.

D gene: TRBD2
V gene: TRBV2
J gene: TRBJ2-3
CDR3 DNA: TGTGCCAGCCGAATAGCGGGAGATACGCAGTATTTT
CDR3 protein: CASRIAGDTQYF

D gene: NA
V gene: TRBV6-6
J gene: TRBJ1-4
CDR3 DNA: TGTGCCAGCAGGGACACAGGCCTGGCTAATGAAAAACTGTTTTTT
CDR3 protein: CASRDTGLANEKLFF

D gene: TRBD2
V gene: TRBV6-5
J gene: TRBJ2-1
CDR3 DNA: TGTGCCAGCAGCACAGGACTAGCGTCGTTCGGTGAGCAGTTCTTC
CDR3 protein: CASSTGLASFGEQFF

D gene: TRBD1
V gene: TRBV12-5
J gene: TRBJ2-1
CDR3 DNA: TGTGCTAGTGGTTCCGGACAGGGGGCCTACAATGAGCAGTTCTTC
CDR3 protein: CASGSGQGAYNEQFF

D gene: NA
V gene: TRBV5-4
J gene: TRBJ1-3
CDR3 DNA: TGTGCCAGCAGCTTACAACAGGGCTCTGGAAACACCATATATTTT
CDR3 protein: CASSLQQGSGNTIYF

D gene: TRBD1
V gene: TRBV12-5
J gene: TRBJ1-3
CDR3 DNA: TGTGCTAGTGGTTCGGACAGGACTGGAAACACCATATATTTT
CDR3 protein: CASGSDRTGNTIYF

D gene: NA
V gene: TRBV28
J gene: TRBJ2-7
CDR3 DNA: TGTGCCAGCAGGCAGCCGGGAGATGACTACGAGCAGTACTTC
CDR3 protein: CASRQPGDDYEQYF

D gene: TRBD1
V gene: TRBV2
J gene: TRBJ1-5
CDR3 DNA: TGTGCCAGCACTGCACAGGGGAATCAGCCCCAGCATTTT
CDR3 protein: CASTAQGNQPQHF

D gene: NA
V gene: TRBV4-3
J gene: TRBJ2-7
CDR3 DNA: TGCGCCAGCAGCCCCAGCTGGAAGTGGCCCCACGAGCAGTACTTC
CDR3 protein: CASSPSWKWPHEQYF

D gene: TRBD1
V gene: TRBV28
J gene: TRBJ1-6
CDR3 DNA: TGTGCCTCGACAGGGGTAACCCTCCACTTT
CDR3 protein: CASTGVTLHF

D gene: TRBD2
V gene: TRBV6-1
J gene: TRBJ2-1
CDR3 DNA: TGTGCCAGCAGTGAAGCGCTGGGCGGGGGGAGCTCCTACAATGAGCAGTTCTTC
CDR3 protein: CASSEALGGGSSYNEQFF

D gene: TRBD2
V gene: TRBV3-1/TRBV3-2
J gene: TRBJ2-2
CDR3 DNA: TGTGCCAGCAGCCCGTGGACTAGCGGGAGGAACACCGGGGAGCTGTTTTTT
CDR3 protein: CASSPWTSGRNTGELFF

D gene: NA
V gene: TRBV7-3
J gene: TRBJ1-1
CDR3 DNA: TGTGCCAGCAGCCTCAACCATTGGAACACTGAAGCTTTCTTT
CDR3 protein: CASSLNHWNTEAFF

D gene: NA
V gene: TRBV10-1
J gene: TRBJ2-7
CDR3 DNA: TGCGCCAGCAGTGTCGGGCAGGGGAGCGAGCAGTACTTC
CDR3 protein: CASSVGQGSEQYF

D gene: NA
V gene: TRBV4-1
J gene: TRBJ1-3
CDR3 DNA: TGCGCCAGCAGCCACGTTGGAAACACCATATATTTT
CDR3 protein: CASSHVGNTIYF

D gene: NA
V gene: TRBV19
J gene: TRBJ1-3
CDR3 DNA: TGTGCCAGTAGTATTGGGACCTCTGGAAACACCATATATTTT
CDR3 protein: CASSIGTSGNTIYF

D gene: NA
V gene: TRBV4-2
J gene: TRBJ1-1
CDR3 DNA: TGTGCCAGCAGCCACGAACAGGAGAACACTGAAGCTTTCTTT
CDR3 protein: CASSHEQENTEAFF

D gene: NA
V gene: TRBV4-2
J gene: TRBJ1-1
CDR3 DNA: TGTGCCAGCAGCCAAGTACAGGGCGAAGCTTTCTTT
CDR3 protein: CASSQVQGEAFF

D gene: NA
V gene: TRBV19
J gene: TRBJ1-3
CDR3 DNA: TGTGCCAGCGGGGTAGTGTCTGGAAACACCATATATTTT
CDR3 protein: CASGVVSGNTIYF

D gene: NA
V gene: TRBV5-1
J gene: TRBJ1-5
CDR3 DNA: TGCGCCAGCAGCTTGGAGGCAGGGGTCCAGCCCCAGCATTTT
CDR3 protein: CASSLEAGVQPQHF

D gene: TRBD1
V gene: TRBV11-3
J gene: TRBJ1-5
CDR3 DNA: TGTGCCAGCAGTAAGAGGGACAGCAGCAATCAGCCCCAGCATTTT
CDR3 protein: CASSKRDSSNQPQHF

D gene: NA
V gene: TRBV11-3
J gene: TRBJ2-7
CDR3 DNA: TGTGCCAGCAGCCCCAAGTCCGGGACTGGCCCCTACGAGCAGTACTTC
CDR3 protein: CASSPKSGTGPYEQYF

D gene: TRBD2
V gene: TRBV29-1
J gene: TRBJ2-1
CDR3 DNA: TGCAGCGCCCGCAGCGGACTAGCGGCCCATGAGCAGTTCTTC
CDR3 protein: CSARSGLAAHEQFF